This T cell receptor (beta chain) was recovered during a study of CD8+CD57+ T cells in acquired aplastic anemia. Across the whole study: Quantities of DNA derived from sorted CD4+ and CD8+ cells averaged approximately 3.3 ug. General study results and limits: Between patients and controls, approximately 29 CD8+ CDR3 sequences were found in common. The study found no significant CD8+ Simpson's diversity difference between patients and controls.

This clonotype has only one observation. Its antigen is still unknown. Genomic DNA served as template for TCR beta VDJ and CDR3 profiling. TCRdb processed the reads anew with MiXCR; each CDR3 protein has one entry. The profile shows approximately 200,000 distinct CDR3 sequences, over 60% of them singletons. The CDR3 totals 10 residues. V shed 8 bases and J shed 8 bases, with 7 bases lying between them. Germline V gene lookup returns CDR1 LNHDA and CDR2 SQIVND (reference sequence). V usage is TRBV19 and J usage is TRBJ1-5; D is undetermined. The sequenced material came from sorted CD4+, CD8+, or CD8+CD57+ T cells (not recorded which) from PBMCs. The clonotype originates from a human donor with severe aplastic anemia or a healthy control (not recorded which). CDR3 region: CASPRKPQHF. CDR3 DNA sequence: TGTGCCAGTCCTCGCAAGCCCCAGCATTTT.